The 11 T cell receptor beta chains in this list originate from one sample, sequenced in a study of blood T cell repertoires in COVID-19. Only in-frame clones appear in the TCRdb table, and some are missing; sequencing was by immunoSEQ multiplex PCR. The sample shows roughly 290,000 clones, just under 85% of them seen only once. Sequenced: peripheral blood. Every receptor here comes from a woman in her forties or fifties with active or convalescent COVID-19.

The genes are TRBV5-1 and TRBJ1-1; 8 bases line up with TRBD1. Looked up from germline, CDR1 is SGHRS and CDR2 is YFSETQ. J was trimmed by 4 bases and V by 1 base; bases with no gene match: 3. CDR3 length: 14 residues. CDR3 nucleotides: TGCGCCAGCAGCTTGTCCGGACAGGGCACTGAAGCTTTCTTT. Protein: CASSLSGQGTEAFF.

The rearrangement uses TRBV7-6 and TRBJ2-1; TRBD2 aligns across 14 bases. The germline V gene has CDR1 SGHVS and CDR2 FNYEAQ. CDR3 size: 17 residues. After removal of 3 bases from V and 6 bases from J, the junction contained 7 bases not matched to a gene. The CDR3 is CASSFDGGLAGVNEQFF. The CDR3 DNA reads as TGTGCCAGCAGCTTCGATGGGGGACTAGCGGGAGTCAATGAGCAGTTCTTC.

The chain links TRBV19 to TRBJ2-7, with 7 bases that match TRBD1. The CDR3 length is 14 residues. J gave up 7 bases and V 4 bases, and 10 bases lay outside the gene matches. Germline loops: CDR1 LNHDA, CDR2 SQIVND (reference sequence). The DNA for the CDR3 is TGTGCCAGTAGTAACACCCGACAGGGTGGAGAGCAGTACTTC. It yields the protein CASSNTRQGGEQYF.

DNA of the CDR3: TGTGCCAGCTCACCACAAGGAGGGGACACTGAAGCTTTCTTT. Residues: CASSPQGGDTEAFF. The chain joins TRBV18 to TRBJ1-1, with D maybe TRBD1 (5 bases). V was shortened by 1 base and J by 3 bases, with 9 bases between the two germline ends. This CDR3 spans 14 amino acids. The germline CDR1 and CDR2 sequences are KGHSH and LQKENI. Full variable domain (missing parts from reference TRBV18 and TRBJ1-1): NAGVMQNPRHLVRRRGQEARLRCSPMKGHSHVYWYRQLPEEGLKFMVYLQKENIIDESGMPKERFSAEFPKEGPSILRIQQVVRGDSAAYFCASSPQGGDTEAFFGQGTRLTVV.

CDR3: CASSFKGAPSNEQFF. CDR3 nucleotides: TGTGCCAGCAGCTTTAAAGGGGCGCCTAGCAATGAGCAGTTCTTC. The V gene is TRBV11-3, the J gene TRBJ2-1; D may be TRBD1 (5 bases). The V end was cut by 3 bases, the J end by 6 bases, with 15 bases between. Per the germline V gene, CDR1 is SGHNT and CDR2 is YENEEA. The CDR3 spans 15 residues.

Only one count was recorded for this clone. V gene TRBV2 combines with J gene TRBJ2-5; maybe TRBD1 (6 bases). There are 13 residues in the CDR3. The V and J ends lost 3 bases and 5 bases respectively, with 10 bases between them. Germline values: CDR1 SNHLY, CDR2 FYNNEI. This CDR3 reads CASSDQGWETQYF. CDR3 nucleotide sequence: TGTGCCAGCAGTGATCAGGGGTGGGAGACCCAGTACTTC.

The V gene is TRBV6-1, the J gene TRBJ1-5; 7 bases agree with TRBD1. The CDR3 spans 17 residues. CDR1 and CDR2 from the germline V gene are MNHNS and SASEGT. The V and J ends lost 2 bases and 0 bases, in that order; junction bases with no gene match: 7. The CDR3 DNA is TGTGCCAGCAGTGAACTTCACAGGGGTCTTAGCAATCAGCCCCAGCATTTT. Residues: CASSELHRGLSNQPQHF.

The V and J genes are TRBV7-9 and TRBJ2-7, with 10 bases aligning to TRBD1. Per germline, CDR1 SEHNR and CDR2 FQNEAQ (reference sequence). CDR3 length: 15 residues. V lost 5 bases to trimming and J lost 3 bases; unmatched junction nucleotides: 7. CDR3 DNA sequence: TGTGCCAGCAGCACTTCCGGGACAGGGGACTACGAGCAGTACTTC. Protein: CASSTSGTGDYEQYF.

V gene TRBV5-1 combines with J gene TRBJ1-1, with 7 nucleotides matching TRBD1. The germline CDR1 and CDR2 sequences are SGHRS and YFSETQ. The CDR3 runs 14 residues. The V segment lost 4 bases and the J segment 5 bases; nucleotides outside the gene matches: 8. CDR3 coding DNA: TGCGCCAGCAGCGCCGGGACAGAGGGGACTGAAGCTTTCTTT. Protein product: CASSAGTEGTEAFF.

The V gene is TRBV2, the J gene TRBJ2-1; 11 bases are shared with TRBD2. Germline CDR1 is SNHLY and CDR2 is FYNNEI. The CDR3 runs 16 residues. Unmatched junction bases numbered 9, after V lost 8 bases and J lost 3 bases. The CDR3 region has the DNA TGTGCCAGCGAAGAACTAGCGGGAGATGTCTACAATGAGCAGTTCTTC. Residues: CASEELAGDVYNEQFF.

Only one count was recorded for this clone. The chain links TRBV18 to TRBJ1-3; D is perhaps TRBD1 (5 bases). V dropped 2 bases and J dropped 3 bases, with 14 bases sitting between them. This CDR3 comprises 16 residues. The V gene's germline CDR1 is KGHSH and CDR2 LQKENI. DNA for the CDR3: TGTGCCAGCTCACCAGGGGCACCCTCATATGGAAACACCATATATTTT. Translated: CASSPGAPSYGNTIYF.